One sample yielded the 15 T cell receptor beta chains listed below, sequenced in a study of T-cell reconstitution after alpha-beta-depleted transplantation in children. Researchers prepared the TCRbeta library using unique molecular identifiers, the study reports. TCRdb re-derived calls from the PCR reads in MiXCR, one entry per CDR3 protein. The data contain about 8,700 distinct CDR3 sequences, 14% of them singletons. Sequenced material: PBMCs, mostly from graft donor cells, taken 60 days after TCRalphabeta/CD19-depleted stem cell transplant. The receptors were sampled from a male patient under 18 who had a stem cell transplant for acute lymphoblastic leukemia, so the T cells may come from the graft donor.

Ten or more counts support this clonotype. In DNA form, the CDR3 reads TGTGCCAGCAGCCCCCACTATGCTAGCACAGATACGCAGTATTTT. Translation gives CASSPHYASTDTQYF. The gene calls are TRBV7-2 and TRBJ2-3; D unclear. Trimming cost V 5 bases and J 0 bases, with 12 bases left between them. The germline gives CDR1 SGHTA, CDR2 FQGNSA. CDR3 length equals 15 residues. Complete variable domain (other parts from reference TRBV7-2 and TRBJ2-3): GAGVSQSPSNKVTEKGKDVELRCDPISGHTALYWYRQSLGQGLEFLIYFQGNSAPDKSGLPSDRFSAERTGGSVSTLTIQRTQQEDSAVYLCASSPHYASTDTQYFGPGTRLTVL.

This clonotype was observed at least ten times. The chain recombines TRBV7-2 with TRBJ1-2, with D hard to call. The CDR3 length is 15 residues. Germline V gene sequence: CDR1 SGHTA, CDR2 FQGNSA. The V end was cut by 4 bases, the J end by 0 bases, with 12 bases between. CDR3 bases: TGTGCCAGCAGCTCAGCGTCAGGTCCTAACTATGGCTACACCTTC. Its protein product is CASSSASGPNYGYTF.

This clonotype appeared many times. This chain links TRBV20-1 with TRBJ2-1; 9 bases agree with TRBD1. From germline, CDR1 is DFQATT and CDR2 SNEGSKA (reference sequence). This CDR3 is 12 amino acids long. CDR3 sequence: CRMGQGENEQFF. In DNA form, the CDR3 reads TGCAGAATGGGACAGGGTGAGAATGAGCAGTTCTTC.

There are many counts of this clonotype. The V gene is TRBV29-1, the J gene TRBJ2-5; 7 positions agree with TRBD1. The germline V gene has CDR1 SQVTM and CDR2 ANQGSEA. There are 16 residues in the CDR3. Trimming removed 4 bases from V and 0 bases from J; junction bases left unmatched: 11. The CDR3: CSVAGGGGRHQETQYF. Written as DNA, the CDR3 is TGCAGCGTTGCAGGGGGTGGCGGTAGACACCAAGAGACCCAGTACTTC.

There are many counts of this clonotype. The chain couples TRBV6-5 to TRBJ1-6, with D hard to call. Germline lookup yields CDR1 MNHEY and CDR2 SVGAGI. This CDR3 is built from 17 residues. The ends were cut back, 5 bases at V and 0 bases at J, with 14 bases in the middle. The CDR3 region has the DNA TGTGCCAGCAGTACCACTAGTGGACTCTCCTATAATTCACCCCTCCACTTT. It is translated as CASSTTSGLSYNSPLHF.

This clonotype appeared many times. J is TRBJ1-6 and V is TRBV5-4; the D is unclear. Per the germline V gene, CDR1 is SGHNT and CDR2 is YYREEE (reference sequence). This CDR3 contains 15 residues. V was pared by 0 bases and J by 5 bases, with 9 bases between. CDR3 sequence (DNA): TGTGCCAGCAGCTTGGGTGGGAGAAATAATTCACCCCTCCACTTT. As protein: CASSLGGRNNSPLHF.

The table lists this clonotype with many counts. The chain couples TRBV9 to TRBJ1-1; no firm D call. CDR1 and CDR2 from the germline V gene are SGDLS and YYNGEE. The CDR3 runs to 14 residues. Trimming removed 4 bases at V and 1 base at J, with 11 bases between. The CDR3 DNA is TGTGCCAGCAGCAAGACACACGCGAACACTGAAGCTTTCTTT. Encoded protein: CASSKTHANTEAFF.

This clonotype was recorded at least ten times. CDR3 DNA sequence: TGCAGCGTGGCGGGACAGTTTCTCAGGGATACGCAGTATTTT. It yields the protein CSVAGQFLRDTQYF. The chain recombines TRBV29-1 with TRBJ2-3; D perhaps matches TRBD1 (7 bases). V was clipped by 6 bases and J by 6 bases, with 19 bases between them. This CDR3 comprises 14 residues. In germline, CDR1 is SQVTM, CDR2 ANQGSEA.

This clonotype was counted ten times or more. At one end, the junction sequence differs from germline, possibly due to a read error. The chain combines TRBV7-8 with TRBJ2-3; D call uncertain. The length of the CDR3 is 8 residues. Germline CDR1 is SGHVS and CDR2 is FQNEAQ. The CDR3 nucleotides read TGTGCCAGCAGCCCCGGGTTCTTT. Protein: CASSPGFF. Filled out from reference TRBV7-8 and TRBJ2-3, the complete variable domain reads GAGVSQSPRYKVAKRGQDVALRCDPISGHVSLFWYQQALGQGPEFLTYFQNEAQLDKSGLPSDRFFAERPEGSVSTLKIQRTQQEDSAVYLCASSPGFFGPGTRLTVL.

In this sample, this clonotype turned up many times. Written as DNA, the CDR3 is TGTGCCAGCAGCAAACCGGGACTAGCGGGCTTTAGCTCCTACGAGCAGTACTTC. Its protein product is CASSKPGLAGFSSYEQYF. The chain links TRBV6-1 to TRBJ2-7; 12 positions match TRBD2. Losses at the gene ends were 6 bases for V and 0 bases for J; bases not matched to a gene: 12. There are 18 residues in the CDR3. The germline gives CDR1 MNHNS, CDR2 SASEGT.

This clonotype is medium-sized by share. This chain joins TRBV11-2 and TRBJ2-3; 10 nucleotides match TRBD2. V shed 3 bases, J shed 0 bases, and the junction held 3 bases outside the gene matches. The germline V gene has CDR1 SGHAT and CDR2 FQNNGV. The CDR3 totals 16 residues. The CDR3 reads CASSLTSGPSTDTQYF. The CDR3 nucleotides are TGTGCCAGCAGCTTGACTAGCGGGCCCAGCACAGATACGCAGTATTTT. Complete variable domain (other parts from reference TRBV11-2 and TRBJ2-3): EAGVAQSPRYKIIEKRQSVAFWCNPISGHATLYWYQQILGQGPKLLIQFQNNGVVDDSQLPKDRFSAERLKGVDSTLKIQPAKLEDSAVYLCASSLTSGPSTDTQYFGPGTRLTVL.

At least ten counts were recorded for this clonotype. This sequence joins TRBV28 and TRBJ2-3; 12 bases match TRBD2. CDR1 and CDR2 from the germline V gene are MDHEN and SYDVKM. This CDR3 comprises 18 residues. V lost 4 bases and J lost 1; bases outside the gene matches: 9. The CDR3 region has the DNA TGTGCCAGCAGTTCCCCGGGACTAGCGGGCCTCCGCACAGATACGCAGTATTTT. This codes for CASSSPGLAGLRTDTQYF.

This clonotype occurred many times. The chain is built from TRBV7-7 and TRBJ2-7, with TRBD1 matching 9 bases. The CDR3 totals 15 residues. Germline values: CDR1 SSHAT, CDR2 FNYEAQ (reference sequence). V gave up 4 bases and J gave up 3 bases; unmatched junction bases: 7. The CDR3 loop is CASSSRGQGNYEQYF. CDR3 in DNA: TGTGCCAGCAGCTCGAGGGGACAGGGAAACTACGAGCAGTACTTC.

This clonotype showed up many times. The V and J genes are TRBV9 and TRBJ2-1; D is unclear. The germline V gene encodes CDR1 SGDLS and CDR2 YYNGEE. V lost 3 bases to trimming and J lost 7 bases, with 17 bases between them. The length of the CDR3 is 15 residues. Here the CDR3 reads CASSASSPLGNEQFF. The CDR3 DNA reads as TGTGCCAGCAGCGCCTCTAGTCCACTGGGGAATGAGCAGTTCTTC.

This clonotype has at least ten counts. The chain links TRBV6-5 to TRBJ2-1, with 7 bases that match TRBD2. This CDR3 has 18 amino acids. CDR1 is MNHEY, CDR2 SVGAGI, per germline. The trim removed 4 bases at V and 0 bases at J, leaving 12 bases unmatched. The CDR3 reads CASSLLPGLPSSYNEQFF. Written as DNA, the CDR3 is TGTGCCAGCAGTTTACTGCCGGGACTACCAAGCTCCTACAATGAGCAGTTCTTC.